These T cell receptor beta chains were read from a single sample in a study of STAT5B mutations in CD4+ large granular lymphocyte leukemia. TCRdb's copy holds only in-frame clones and misses some; the assay was immunoSEQ multiplex PCR. The sample shows nearly 45,000 clones, approximately 86% of them seen only once. The material sequenced was CD4+ T cells from blood buffy coats. Receptors originate from a human donor in good health. Both conserved end residues are part of each CDR3. Size values are once, few and many counts, or a class for expanded clones, and some rows have none.

>NA|TRBJ2-3|TRBV2
CASSALAGASTDTQYF
>NA|TRBJ2-3|TRBV9
CASSVRTGPTDTQYF
>NA|TRBJ2-2|TRBV27
CASSWRGPPGELFF
>NA|TRBJ1-6|TRBV4-3
CASSQAEGGSSPLHF
>NA|TRBJ2-7|TRBV7-2
CASSTGDRITYEQYF
>NA|TRBJ2-1|TRBV4-2
CASSQEQGEQFF
>NA|TRBJ2-2|TRBV7-3
CASSSSSGGTGELFF
>few|TRBJ2-7|TRBV6-6
CASSYSGVSYEQYF
>NA|TRBJ1-4|TRBV19
CASGPGGSTNEKLFF
>NA|TRBJ2-7|TRBV2
CASSWDSQAREQYF
>NA|TRBJ2-7|TRBV18
CASSPLSSYEQYF
>NA|TRBJ2-2|TRBV18
CASSPLLANTGELFF
>NA|TRBJ2-6|TRBV30
CAWNPGRVSSGANVLTF
>NA|TRBJ2-5|TRBV28
CASSFHSGRETQYF
>NA|TRBJ2-7|TRBV6-1
CASTPGQTNEQYF
>few|TRBJ1-2|TRBV5-4
CASSLGAGFGYTF
>NA|TRBJ1-2|TRBV11-2
CASSYGQGNYGYTF
>NA|TRBJ2-1|TRBV20-1
CSARGLYEQFF
>few|TRBJ1-2|TRBV19
CASTNAGTGGSYGYTF
>NA|TRBJ2-3|TRBV19
CASSIGLADTQYF
>NA|TRBJ1-3|TRBV30
CALIPGGPGNTIYF
>NA|TRBJ2-3|TRBV7-2
CASSLGGYVDTQYF
>few|TRBJ2-3|TRBV7-2
CASRPPGLAGSSTDTQYF
>NA|TRBJ2-7|TRBV19
CASSIDGQVGTEQYF
>few|TRBJ2-1|TRBV19
CASSTRQGGNNEQFF
>few|TRBJ2-1|TRBV5-1
CASRSQPGLAYNEQFF
>NA|TRBJ2-1|TRBV2
CASSGGQGVGEQFF
>NA|TRBJ1-4|TRBV19
CASSNLDSSNEKLFF
>NA|TRBJ1-1|TRBV29-1
CSVDDANTEAFF
>once|TRBJ2-3|TRBV4-3
CASSQDGSSGTDTQYF
>NA|TRBJ1-6|TRBV7-8
CASSIQTGQNSPLHF
>NA|TRBJ2-2|TRBV2
CASRTGETGELFF
>NA|TRBJ1-2|TRBV30
CAWNAPGQGGYGYTF
>NA|TRBJ2-1|TRBV7-2
CASSFLGAYNEQFF
>NA|TRBJ2-3|TRBV6-4
CASLGWPF
>NA|TRBJ2-2|TRBV4-2
CASSREGATSGTGELFF
>NA|TRBJ2-2|TRBV5-1
CASSLGGTTNTGELFF
>NA|TRBJ2-1|TRBV15
CATSGGGQGAYNEQFF
>few|TRBJ1-1|TRBV11-3
CASSLDHQRNTEAFF
>few|TRBJ2-2|TRBV4-1
CASSQGMGIWELFF
>NA|TRBJ2-1|TRBV5-1
CASSRGLAGDSSYNEQFF
>NA|TRBJ2-7|TRBV27
CASSSRLAGPNYEQYF
>NA|TRBJ1-2|TRBV25-1
CASSPHEGPTNYGYTF
>NA|TRBJ2-1|TRBV2
CASMIGGQGGYGYNEQFF
>NA|TRBJ1-1|TRBV29-1
CSVKGAGGRDTEAFF